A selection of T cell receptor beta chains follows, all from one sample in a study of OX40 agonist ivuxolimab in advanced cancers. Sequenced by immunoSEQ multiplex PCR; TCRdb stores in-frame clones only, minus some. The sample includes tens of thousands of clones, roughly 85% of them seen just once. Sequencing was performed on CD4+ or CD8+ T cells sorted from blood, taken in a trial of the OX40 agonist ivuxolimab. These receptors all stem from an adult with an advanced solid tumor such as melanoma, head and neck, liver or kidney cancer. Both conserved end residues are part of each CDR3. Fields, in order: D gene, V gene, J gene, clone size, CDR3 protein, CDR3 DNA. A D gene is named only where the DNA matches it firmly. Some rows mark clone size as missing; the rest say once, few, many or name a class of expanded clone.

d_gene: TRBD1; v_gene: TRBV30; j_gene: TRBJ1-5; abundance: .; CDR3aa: CAFGQGAYQPQHF; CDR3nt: TGTGCCTTTGGACAGGGGGCGTATCAGCCCCAGCATTTT
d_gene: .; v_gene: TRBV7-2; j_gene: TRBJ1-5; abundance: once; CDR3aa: CASSLVFGASNQPQHF; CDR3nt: TGTGCCAGCAGCTTAGTCTTTGGGGCAAGCAATCAGCCCCAGCATTTT
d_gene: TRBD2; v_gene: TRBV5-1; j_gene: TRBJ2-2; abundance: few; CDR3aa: CASSPLAGANTGELFF; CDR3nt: TGCGCCAGCAGCCCCCTAGCGGGAGCGAACACCGGGGAGCTGTTTTTT
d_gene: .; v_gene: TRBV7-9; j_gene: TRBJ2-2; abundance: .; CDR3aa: CASSLLSSGELFF; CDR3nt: TGTGCCAGCAGCTTACTTAGTTCCGGGGAGCTGTTTTTT
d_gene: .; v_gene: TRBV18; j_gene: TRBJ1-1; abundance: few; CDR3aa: CASSRRTEMNTEAFF; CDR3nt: TGTGCCAGCTCACGCCGGACAGAGATGAACACTGAAGCTTTCTTT
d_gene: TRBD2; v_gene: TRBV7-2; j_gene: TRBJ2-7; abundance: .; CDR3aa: CASSRLAGEQYF; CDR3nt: TGTGCCAGCAGCAGACTAGCGGGCGAGCAGTACTTC
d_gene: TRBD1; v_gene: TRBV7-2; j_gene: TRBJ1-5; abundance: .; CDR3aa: CASSFGQGDQPQHF; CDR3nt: TGTGCCAGCAGCTTCGGACAGGGAGATCAGCCCCAGCATTTT
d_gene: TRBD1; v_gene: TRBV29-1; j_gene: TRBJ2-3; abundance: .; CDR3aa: CSVSTGVRRDTQYF; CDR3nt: TGCAGCGTGTCGACAGGGGTCCGCCGTGATACGCAGTATTTT
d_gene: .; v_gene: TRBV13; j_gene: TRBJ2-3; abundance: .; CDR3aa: CASSPRTRNTQYF; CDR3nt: TGTGCCAGCAGCCCTCGAACTAGGAATACGCAGTATTTT
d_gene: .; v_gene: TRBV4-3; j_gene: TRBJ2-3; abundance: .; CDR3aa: CASSQDLEGGSTDTQYF; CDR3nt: TGCGCCAGCAGCCAAGATCTCGAGGGGGGGAGCACAGATACGCAGTATTTT
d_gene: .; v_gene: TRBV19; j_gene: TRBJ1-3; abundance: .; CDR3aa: CASSSPASPSGNTIYF; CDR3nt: TGTGCCAGTAGTTCGCCGGCCTCACCCTCTGGAAACACCATATATTTT
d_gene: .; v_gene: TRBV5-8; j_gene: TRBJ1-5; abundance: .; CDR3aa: CASSLGSLSNQPQHF; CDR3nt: TGTGCCAGCAGCTTAGGCAGCCTTAGCAATCAGCCCCAGCATTTT
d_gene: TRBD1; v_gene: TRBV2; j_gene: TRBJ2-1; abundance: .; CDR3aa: CASRVQGARTNEQFF; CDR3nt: TGTGCCAGCAGAGTACAGGGGGCAAGGACCAATGAGCAGTTCTTC
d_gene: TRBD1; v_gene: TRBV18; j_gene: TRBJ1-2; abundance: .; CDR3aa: CASSQIGTASGDGYTF; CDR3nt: TGTGCCAGCTCACAAATTGGGACAGCCTCAGGGGATGGCTACACCTTC
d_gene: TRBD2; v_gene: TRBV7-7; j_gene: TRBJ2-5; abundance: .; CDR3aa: CASSLVTSGQETQYF; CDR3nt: TGTGCTAGCAGCTTAGTGACTAGCGGCCAAGAGACCCAGTACTTC
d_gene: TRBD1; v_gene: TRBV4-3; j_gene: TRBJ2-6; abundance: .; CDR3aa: CASRPGTGISGANVLTF; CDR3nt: TGCGCCAGCCGTCCCGGGACAGGGATCTCTGGGGCCAACGTCCTGACTTTC
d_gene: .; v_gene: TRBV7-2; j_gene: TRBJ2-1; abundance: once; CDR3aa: CASSLREPSYNEQFF; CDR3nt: TGTGCCAGCAGCTTACGGGAGCCCTCCTACAATGAGCAGTTCTTC
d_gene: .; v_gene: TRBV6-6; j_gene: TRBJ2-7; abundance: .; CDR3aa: CASSYVTYEQYF; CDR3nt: TGTGCCAGCAGTTACGTCACCTACGAGCAGTACTTC
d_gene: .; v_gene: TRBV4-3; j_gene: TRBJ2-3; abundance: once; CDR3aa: CASSQDVGTDTQYF; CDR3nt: TGCGCCAGCAGCCAAGATGTGGGGACAGATACGCAGTATTTT
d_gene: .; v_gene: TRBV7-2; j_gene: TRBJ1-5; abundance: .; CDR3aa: CASSFGWGMSNQPQHF; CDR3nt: TGTGCCAGCAGCTTCGGTTGGGGTATGAGCAATCAGCCCCAGCATTTT
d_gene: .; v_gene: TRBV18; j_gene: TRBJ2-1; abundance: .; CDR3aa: CASSPSGREGVEQFF; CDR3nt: TGTGCCAGCTCACCATCGGGACGAGAGGGAGTTGAGCAGTTCTTC
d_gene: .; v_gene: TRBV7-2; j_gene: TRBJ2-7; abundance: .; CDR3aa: CASSLGRGSYEQYF; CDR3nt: TGTGCCAGCAGCTTAGGACGCGGGTCCTACGAGCAGTACTTC
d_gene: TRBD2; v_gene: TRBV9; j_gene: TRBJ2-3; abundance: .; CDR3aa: CASSSSGFTDTQYF; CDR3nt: TGTGCCAGCAGCTCTAGCGGGTTCACAGATACGCAGTATTTT
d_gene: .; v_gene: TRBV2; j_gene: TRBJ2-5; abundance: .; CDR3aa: CASSEGQGIPTETQYF; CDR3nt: TGTGCCAGCAGTGAAGGGCAGGGAATCCCGACAGAGACCCAGTACTTC
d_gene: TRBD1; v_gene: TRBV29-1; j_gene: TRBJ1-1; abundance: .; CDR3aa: CSVYTDRIFHTEAFF; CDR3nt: TGCAGCGTCTATACGGACAGGATTTTTCACACTGAAGCTTTCTTT
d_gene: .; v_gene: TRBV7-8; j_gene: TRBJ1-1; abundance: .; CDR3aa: CASSLGGVLGNTEAFF; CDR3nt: TGTGCCAGCAGCTTAGGAGGGGTCCTAGGGAACACTGAAGCTTTCTTT
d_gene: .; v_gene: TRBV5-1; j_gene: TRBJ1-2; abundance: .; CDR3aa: CASSLTAEYGYTF; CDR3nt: TGCGCCAGCTCTCTGACAGCGGAGTATGGCTACACCTTC
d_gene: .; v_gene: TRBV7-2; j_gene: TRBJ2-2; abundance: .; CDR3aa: CASSLELFLAHNGELFF; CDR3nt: TGTGCCAGCAGCTTAGAATTATTTCTAGCGCACAACGGGGAGCTGTTTTTT
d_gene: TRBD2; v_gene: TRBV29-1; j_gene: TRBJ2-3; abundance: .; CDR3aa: CSVDLLAGRTDTQYF; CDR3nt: TGCAGCGTTGACCTACTAGCGGGGCGCACAGATACGCAGTATTTT
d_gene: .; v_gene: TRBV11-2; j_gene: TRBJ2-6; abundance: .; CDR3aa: CASSLSGASGANVLTF; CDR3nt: TGTGCCAGCAGCTTATCGGGTGCCTCTGGGGCCAACGTCCTGACTTTC
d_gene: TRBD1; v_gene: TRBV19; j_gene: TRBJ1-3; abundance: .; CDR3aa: CASARGFNGNTIYF; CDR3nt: TGTGCCAGTGCCAGGGGGTTTAACGGAAACACCATATATTTT
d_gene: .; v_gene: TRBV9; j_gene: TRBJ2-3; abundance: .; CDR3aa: CASSVDQLADTQYF; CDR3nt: TGTGCCAGCAGCGTGGACCAATTGGCAGATACGCAGTATTTT
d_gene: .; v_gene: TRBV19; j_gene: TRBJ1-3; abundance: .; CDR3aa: CASSIRTAYSGNTIYF; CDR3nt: TGTGCCAGTAGTATAAGGACAGCCTACTCTGGAAACACCATATATTTT
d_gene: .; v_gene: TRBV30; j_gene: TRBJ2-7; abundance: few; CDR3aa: CAWGGTGRAEQYF; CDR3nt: TGTGCCTGGGGCGGGACCGGGCGGGCCGAGCAGTACTTC
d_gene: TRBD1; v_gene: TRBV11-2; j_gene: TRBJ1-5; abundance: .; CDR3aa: CASSLDRTTGRDQPQHF; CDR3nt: TGTGCCAGCAGCTTAGATAGGACGACAGGGAGGGATCAGCCCCAGCATTTT
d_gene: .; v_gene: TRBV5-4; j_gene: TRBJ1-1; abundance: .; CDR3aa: CASSLGGGWNTEAFF; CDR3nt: TGTGCCAGCAGCTTGGGGGGGGGCTGGAACACTGAAGCTTTCTTT
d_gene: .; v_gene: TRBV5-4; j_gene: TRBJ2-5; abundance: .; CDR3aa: CASSLGGQPQETQYF; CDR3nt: TGTGCCAGCAGCCTGGGCGGACAACCCCAAGAGACCCAGTACTTC
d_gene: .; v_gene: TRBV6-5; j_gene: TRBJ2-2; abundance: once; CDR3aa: CASSYTSGELFF; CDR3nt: TGTGCCAGCAGTTACACGTCCGGGGAGCTGTTTTTT
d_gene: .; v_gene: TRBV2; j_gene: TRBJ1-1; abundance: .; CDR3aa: CASSPRGNTEAFF; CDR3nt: TGTGCCAGCAGTCCGAGGGGGAACACTGAAGCTTTCTTT
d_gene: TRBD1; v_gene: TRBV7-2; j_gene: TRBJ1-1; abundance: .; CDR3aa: CASSQGAGSNTEAFF; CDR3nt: TGTGCCAGCAGCCAGGGGGCGGGCAGTAACACTGAAGCTTTCTTT
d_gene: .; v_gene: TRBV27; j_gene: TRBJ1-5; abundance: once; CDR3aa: CASSLSGGSNQPQHF; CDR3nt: TGTGCCAGCAGTTTATCGGGCGGTAGCAATCAGCCCCAGCATTTT
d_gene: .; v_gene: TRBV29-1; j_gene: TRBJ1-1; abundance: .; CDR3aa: CSTYSPRENTEAFF; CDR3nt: TGCAGCACTTACTCACCACGGGAGAACACTGAAGCTTTCTTT
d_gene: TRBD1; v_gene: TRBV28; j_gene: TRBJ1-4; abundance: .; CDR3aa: CASRGTAHSATNEKLFF; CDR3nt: TGTGCCAGCAGGGGGACAGCTCACTCTGCAACTAATGAAAAACTGTTTTTT
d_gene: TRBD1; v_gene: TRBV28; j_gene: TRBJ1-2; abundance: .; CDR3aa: CASSSLGTGKYGYTF; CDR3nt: TGTGCCAGCAGCTCACTAGGGACAGGGAAGTATGGCTACACCTTC
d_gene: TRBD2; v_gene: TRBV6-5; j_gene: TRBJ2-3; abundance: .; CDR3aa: CASRVTSGRGVTQYF; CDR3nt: TGTGCCAGCAGAGTCACTAGCGGGAGGGGGGTTACGCAGTATTTT
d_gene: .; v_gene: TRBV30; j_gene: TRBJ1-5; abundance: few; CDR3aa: CAWSMGGNQPQHF; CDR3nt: TGTGCCTGGAGCATGGGAGGCAATCAGCCCCAGCATTTT
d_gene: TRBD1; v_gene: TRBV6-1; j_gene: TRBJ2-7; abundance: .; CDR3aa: CASSTRGTGLEEQYF; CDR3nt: TGTGCCAGCAGTACGCGGGGGACAGGGCTGGAGGAGCAGTACTTC
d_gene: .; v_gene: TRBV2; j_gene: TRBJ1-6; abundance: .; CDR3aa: CASSAGYTGSPLHF; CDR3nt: TGTGCCAGCAGTGCCGGCTATACAGGATCACCCCTCCACTTT
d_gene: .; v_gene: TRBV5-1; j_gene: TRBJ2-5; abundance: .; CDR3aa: CASSLTGRETQYF; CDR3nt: TGCGCCAGCAGCTTAACAGGGAGAGAGACCCAGTACTTC
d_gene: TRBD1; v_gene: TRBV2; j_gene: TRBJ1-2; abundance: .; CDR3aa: CASSGMGQFYGYTF; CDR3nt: TGTGCCAGCAGTGGGATGGGACAGTTTTATGGCTACACCTTC
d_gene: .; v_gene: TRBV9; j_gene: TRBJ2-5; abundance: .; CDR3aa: CASSVGAGTLQETQYF; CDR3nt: TGTGCCAGCAGCGTAGGGGCAGGGACCCTCCAAGAGACCCAGTACTTC
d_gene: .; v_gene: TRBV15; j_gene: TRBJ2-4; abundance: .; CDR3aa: CATSPSRAEAKNIQYF; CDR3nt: TGTGCCACCAGCCCATCCAGGGCTGAGGCCAAAAACATTCAGTACTTC
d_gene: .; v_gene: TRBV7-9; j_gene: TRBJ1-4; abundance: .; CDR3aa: CASSSRQQPPNEKLFF; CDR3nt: TGTGCCAGCAGCTCCCGCCAGCAGCCACCTAATGAAAAACTGTTTTTT
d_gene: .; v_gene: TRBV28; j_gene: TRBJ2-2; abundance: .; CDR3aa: CASSGGTNTGELFF; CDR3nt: TGTGCCAGCAGTGGAGGGACGAACACCGGGGAGCTGTTTTTT
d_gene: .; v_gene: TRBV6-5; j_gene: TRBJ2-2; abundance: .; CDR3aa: CPQITGELFF; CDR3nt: TGTCCCCAGATCACCGGGGAGCTGTTTTTT
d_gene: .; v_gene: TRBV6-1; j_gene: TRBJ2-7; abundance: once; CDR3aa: CASSPTKFEAYEQYF; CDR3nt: TGTGCCAGCAGTCCGACTAAGTTTGAAGCCTACGAGCAGTACTTC
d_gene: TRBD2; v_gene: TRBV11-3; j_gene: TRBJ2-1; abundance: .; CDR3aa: CASSYSSGSRNEQFF; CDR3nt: TGTGCCAGCAGCTATTCTAGCGGGAGTAGGAATGAGCAGTTCTTC